The text below deals with one TCR beta chain. Its antigen is currently unknown. The data are from a study of monozygotic twins with inflammatory bowel disease. Study-wide points: Distinction of different T cell subtypes was not possible. IBD patients had lower TCRbeta diversity (inverse Simpson) than healthy co-twins.

The germline gives CDR1 SGHTA, CDR2 FQGNSA. The CDR3 covers 15 residues. TCR libraries were prepared from around 3.5 ug total RNA each. After re-calling the 5' RACE reads, TCRdb lists one entry per CDR3 protein, DNA absent. This table lists 400,000 to 500,000 distinct CDR3 sequences. The gene calls are TRBV7-2 and TRBJ2-1; as DNA is missing, the TRBD1 call by TCRdb cannot be tested. The sequenced sample consisted of blood. The TCR originated in a human donor with ulcerative colitis or Crohn's disease, or a healthy co-twin of an affected twin (not recorded which). The chain's CDR3 is CASSLAFGGYNEQFF.